This T cell receptor beta chain was found in a study of T cell responses to AZD1222 COVID-19 vaccine. As for the study in general: Second doses at about 4 or about 12 weeks were pooled. General observations from the study: Donors were mostly white British, more females; clonal diversity possibly underestimated. Of the AZD1222 recipients, only five to seven were seropositive at baseline. Spike-specific TCR depth and breadth grew after two AZD1222 doses.

This CDR3 comprises 15 residues. Trimming took off 5 bases at V and 4 bases at J, with 18 bases between the two ends. The germline V gene encodes CDR1 SNHLY and CDR2 FYNNEI. As regards this clone: Antigen unknown.

Clones were read by immunoSEQ multiplex PCR, and TCRdb kept only the in-frame ones, dropping some. The table lists about 120,000 clones, 92% of them singletons. This TCR was recovered from an adult in good health. The V call is TRBV2, the J call TRBJ2-7; D might be TRBD1 (6 bases). The specimen comprised peripheral blood, sampled on day 0 of AZD1222 vaccination. CDR3 sequence: CASSRDRGGEYEQYF. The CDR3 DNA follows: TGTGCCAGCAGTAGGGACCGAGGGGGTGAGTACGAGCAGTACTTC.